These 10 T cell receptor beta chains originate from one sample sequenced in a study of control samples from healthy donors and cancer patients. Sequencing was performed with immunoSEQ multiplex PCR; in TCRdb, only in-frame clones are kept and a portion is missing. Among 140,000 or so clones, roughly nine tenths were seen once, and the ten largest hold less than 5.5%. Sequences were obtained from blood. These receptors were taken from a man aged 25-45 years in good health.

The V and J genes are TRBV7-9 and TRBJ2-7; D remains ambiguous. This CDR3 region has 11 residues. V was shortened by 5 bases and J by 3 bases, with 5 bases between the two germline ends. The V gene's germline CDR1 is SEHNR and CDR2 FQNEAQ (reference sequence). The CDR3 coding sequence is TGTGCCAGCAGCCCGGACTACGAGCAGTACTTC. The encoded protein is CASSPDYEQYF.

The chain recombines TRBV7-6 with TRBJ2-3; TRBD2 aligns across 11 bases. CDR3 length: 17 amino acids. Looked up from germline, CDR1 is SGHVS and CDR2 is FNYEAQ. J was trimmed by 2 bases and V by 0 bases; bases with no gene match: 4. The CDR3 reads CASSLAGTSGYTDTQYF. The CDR3 bases are TGTGCCAGCAGCTTAGCCGGGACTAGCGGATACACAGATACGCAGTATTTT. Filled out from reference TRBV7-6 and TRBJ2-3, the complete variable domain reads GAGVSQSPRYKVTKRGQDVALRCDPISGHVSLYWYRQALGQGPEFLTYFNYEAQQDKSGLPNDRFSAERPEGSISTLTIQRTEQRDSAMYRCASSLAGTSGYTDTQYFGPGTRLTVL.

The chain has TRBV7-9 and TRBJ2-1; 7 nucleotides line up with TRBD2. The CDR3 is 13 amino acids. The germline V gene encodes CDR1 SEHNR and CDR2 FQNEAQ (reference sequence). V lost 5 bases, J lost 8 bases, and 6 bases stayed unmatched. The CDR3 reads CASSSTTSHEQFF. CDR3 in DNA: TGTGCCAGCAGCAGTACGACTAGCCATGAGCAGTTCTTC.

V is TRBV27 and J is TRBJ2-3; 8 bases line up with TRBD1. This CDR3 spans 15 amino acids. Per germline, CDR1 MNHEY and CDR2 SMNVEV (reference sequence). V lost 3 bases to trimming and J lost 3 bases; unmatched junction nucleotides: 5. In DNA form, the CDR3 reads TGTGCCAGCAGTTTCCCCGGACAGGGTACAGATACGCAGTATTTT. Protein sequence: CASSFPGQGTDTQYF.

This chain links TRBV7-9 with TRBJ1-1, with D possibly matching TRBD1 (5 bases). Trimming took 5 bases from V and 1 from J, leaving 14 bases between them. CDR3 length equals 15 residues. Germline CDR1 SEHNR, CDR2 FQNEAQ (reference sequence). The DNA for the CDR3 is TGTGCCAGCAGCCCAGGGTGGGCACCGAACACTGAAGCTTTCTTT. Encoded protein: CASSPGWAPNTEAFF. The whole variable domain, filled in from reference TRBV7-9 and TRBJ1-1, reads DTGVSQNPRHKITKRGQNVTFRCDPISEHNRLYWYRQTLGQGPEFLTYFQNEAQLEKSRLLSDRFSAERPKGSFSTLEIQRTEQGDSAMYLCASSPGWAPNTEAFFGQGTRLTVV.

The V and J genes are TRBV6-4 and TRBJ2-5, with D unresolved. Germline V CDR1 and CDR2: MRHNA, SNTAGT. This CDR3 is 11 amino acids long. V was trimmed by 6 bases and J by 5 bases, leaving 7 bases between them. The CDR3 bases are TGTGCCAGCAGACCCCCGGAGACCCAGTACTTC. Protein product: CASRPPETQYF.

CDR3 loop: CASGLVLTSGSSYNEQFF. The CDR3 DNA reads as TGTGCTAGTGGTTTGGTTTTGACTTCGGGAAGCTCCTACAATGAGCAGTTCTTC. The chain combines TRBV12-5 with TRBJ2-1; TRBD2 is a possible D gene (5 bases). V was pared by 0 bases and J by 0 bases, with 15 bases between. Germline lookup yields CDR1 LGHNT and CDR2 FRNRAP. The CDR3 is 18 residues long. Full variable domain (missing parts from reference TRBV12-5 and TRBJ2-1): DARVTQTPRHKVTEMGQEVTMRCQPILGHNTVFWYRQTMMQGLELLAYFRNRAPLDDSGMPKDRFSAEMPDATLATLKIQPSEPRDSAVYFCASGLVLTSGSSYNEQFFGPGTRLTVL.

The chain carries TRBV7-6 and TRBJ2-2, with 8 bases lining up with TRBD2. The CDR3 spans 16 residues. The V gene's germline CDR1 is SGHVS and CDR2 FNYEAQ. With 3 bases clipped from V and 4 bases from J, the junction kept 7 bases outside the gene matches. The CDR3 here is CASSFSGSRSTGELFF. CDR3 DNA sequence: TGTGCCAGCAGCTTCAGCGGGAGCAGGAGCACCGGGGAGCTGTTTTTT.

This chain joins TRBV5-4 and TRBJ2-7; TRBD1 matches 8 bases. From germline, CDR1 is SGHNT and CDR2 YYREEE (reference sequence). CDR3 length: 15 residues. The ends lost 3 bases at V and 3 bases at J; junction bases unmatched: 8. The CDR3 protein is CASSSSGTGNYEQYF. The CDR3 DNA follows: TGTGCCAGCAGCTCGTCCGGGACAGGCAACTACGAGCAGTACTTC.

This rearrangement joins TRBV27 to TRBJ1-3; D remains ambiguous. Per germline, CDR1 MNHEY and CDR2 SMNVEV (reference sequence). The CDR3 length is 16 residues. V lost 2 bases and J 4 bases, leaving 15 bases between the germline ends. CDR3 protein: CASSLGLESAGNTIYF. CDR3 coding DNA: TGTGCCAGCAGTTTAGGTTTGGAGTCAGCGGGAAACACCATATATTTT.